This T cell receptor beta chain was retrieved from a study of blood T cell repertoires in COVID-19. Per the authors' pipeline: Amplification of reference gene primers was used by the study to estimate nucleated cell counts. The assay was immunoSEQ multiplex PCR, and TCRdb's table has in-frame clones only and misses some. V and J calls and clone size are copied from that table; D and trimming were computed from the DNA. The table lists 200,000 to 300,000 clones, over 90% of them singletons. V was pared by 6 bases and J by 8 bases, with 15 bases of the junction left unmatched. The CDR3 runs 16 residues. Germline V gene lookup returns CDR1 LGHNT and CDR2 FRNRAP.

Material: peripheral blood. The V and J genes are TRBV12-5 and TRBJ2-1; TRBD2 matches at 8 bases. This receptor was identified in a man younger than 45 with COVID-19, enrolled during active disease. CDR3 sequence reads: CASGWARAPGGDEQFF. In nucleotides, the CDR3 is TGTGCTAGTGGCTGGGCAAGAGCCCCGGGAGGGGATGAGCAGTTCTTC. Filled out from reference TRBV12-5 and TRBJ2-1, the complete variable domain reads DARVTQTPRHKVTEMGQEVTMRCQPILGHNTVFWYRQTMMQGLELLAYFRNRAPLDDSGMPKDRFSAEMPDATLATLKIQPSEPRDSAVYFCASGWARAPGGDEQFFGPGTRLTVL.